One and the same sample provided the 32 T cell receptor beta chains below, sequenced in a study of cytomegalovirus exposure and HLA in healthy donors. Vbeta (60) and Jbeta (13) primers were used in the PCR. Repertoires were generated with immunoSEQ multiplex PCR, while TCRdb's copy carries only in-frame clones and drops some. The sample lists about 160,000 clones; 75% were seen once. Sequencing was performed on PBMCs. The receptor source for this set is a male donor in good health and CMV-seronegative.

This chain joins TRBV5-1 and TRBJ2-5, with D tentatively TRBD2 (5 bases). Trimming shortened V by 1 base and J by 9 bases, and 13 bases separated the two germline ends. Germline V gene lookup returns CDR1 SGHRS and CDR2 YFSETQ. The CDR3 extends over 13 amino acids. CDR3 region: CASSLRSPGAQYF. The CDR3 DNA reads TGCGCCAGCAGCTTGAGAAGCCCCGGGGCCCAGTACTTC.

The rearrangement links TRBV2 to TRBJ2-7; TRBD2 is a possible D gene (5 bases). The CDR3 covers 12 residues. Deletions cut 7 bases from V and 5 bases from J, with 12 bases between. Germline CDR1 is SNHLY and CDR2 is FYNNEI. The CDR3 sequence is CASTGLPNEQYF. CDR3 nucleotides: TGTGCCAGCACCGGACTCCCTAACGAGCAGTACTTC.

The chain has TRBV2 and TRBJ1-5; D is perhaps TRBD1 (5 bases). CDR3 size: 12 residues. V was shortened by 6 bases and J by 13 bases, with 16 bases between the two germline ends. Germline-derived CDR1 and CDR2 are SNHLY and FYNNEI. The CDR3 region is CASSVTDYNQHF. DNA for the CDR3: TGTGCCAGCAGCGTGACAGATTATAATCAGCATTTT.

V gene TRBV7-2 combines with J gene TRBJ2-6; tentatively, D is TRBD1 (6 bases). Germline V gene data show CDR1 as SGHTA and CDR2 as FQGNSA. The CDR3 length is 15 residues. V was shortened by 7 bases and J by 2 bases, with 12 bases between the two germline ends. The CDR3 bases are TGTGCCAGCACCCTTAACAGGGCTGGGGCCAACGTCCTGACTTTC. It translates to CASTLNRAGANVLTF.

In its sample, this clone was seen a few times. The chain couples TRBV7-3 to TRBJ2-5; 13 bases are a match to TRBD2. The CDR3 is 15 amino acids. Germline V gene sequence: CDR1 SGHTA, CDR2 FQGTGA. With V trimmed by 5 bases and J by 5 bases, 5 bases remained unmatched. This CDR3 reads CASSPGLAGTETQYF. The CDR3 nucleotides are TGTGCCAGCAGCCCGGGACTAGCGGGAACGGAGACCCAGTACTTC.

V usage is TRBV18 and J usage is TRBJ1-2; D not certain. CDR3 length equals 12 residues. Germline V gene sequence: CDR1 KGHSH, CDR2 LQKENI. The V end lost 1 base, the J end lost 5 bases, and 5 bases lay between the germline ends. DNA of the CDR3: TGTGCCAGCTCACCACAATCTTATGGCTACACCTTC. Encoded protein: CASSPQSYGYTF. The whole variable domain, filled in from reference TRBV18 and TRBJ1-2, reads NAGVMQNPRHLVRRRGQEARLRCSPMKGHSHVYWYRQLPEEGLKFMVYLQKENIIDESGMPKERFSAEFPKEGPSILRIQQVVRGDSAAYFCASSPQSYGYTFGSGTRLTVV.

The chain uses TRBV27 and TRBJ1-1; no reliable D call. Germline CDR1 reads MNHEY; CDR2 reads SMNVEV (reference sequence). The V end was cut by 6 bases, the J end by 1 base, with 9 bases between. The CDR3 totals 13 residues. The chain's CDR3 is CASRDMRNTEAFF. The CDR3, as DNA: TGTGCCAGCAGAGATATGAGGAACACTGAAGCTTTCTTT.

The genes are TRBV7-2 and TRBJ1-2; 7 nucleotides align to TRBD1. The CDR3 length is 14 residues. Germline CDR1 reads SGHTA; CDR2 reads FQGNSA. Here the CDR3 reads CAQMGDSVHYGYTF. The CDR3 coding sequence is TGTGCTCAGATGGGGGACAGCGTGCACTATGGCTACACCTTC.

This rearrangement joins TRBV4-3 to TRBJ2-1; D possibly corresponds to TRBD1 (6 bases). From germline, CDR1 is LGHNA and CDR2 YSLEER. The CDR3 length is 18 residues. The V end lost 2 bases, the J end lost 0 bases, and 17 bases lay between the germline ends. The CDR3 coding sequence is TGCGCCAGCAGCCAATTTAAACAGGGTTTTTACTCCTACAATGAGCAGTTCTTC. As protein: CASSQFKQGFYSYNEQFF.

This chain links TRBV5-6 with TRBJ2-1, with 11 positions matching TRBD2. The CDR3 spans 15 residues. J was trimmed by 9 bases and V by 4 bases; bases with no gene match: 9. Germline loops: CDR1 SGHDT, CDR2 YYEEEE. The CDR3 reads CASSVRLAGLSEQFF. In DNA form, the CDR3 reads TGTGCCAGCAGCGTTCGACTAGCGGGGCTCAGTGAGCAGTTCTTC.

The gene calls are TRBV2 and TRBJ1-4; tentatively, D is TRBD1 (5 bases). The CDR3 loop spans 15 amino acids. Germline V gene data show CDR1 as SNHLY and CDR2 as FYNNEI. Between the trimmed V and J ends, which lost 3 bases and 8 bases, there was a span of 16 bases. CDR3 nucleotide sequence: TGTGCCAGCAGTGACAAGGGACTCTGGGAGGAAAAACTGTTTTTT. It is translated as CASSDKGLWEEKLFF.

A note on this clone: A junction boundary mismatches the germline segment, possibly from a read error. This rearrangement joins TRBV10-3 to TRBJ2-2; TRBD2 agrees at 13 bases. The CDR3 runs to 15 residues. CDR1 is ENHRY, CDR2 SYGVKD, per germline. The CDR3 DNA follows: TGTGCCAGCAGTGAACTAGCGGGAGGGCCCGGGGAGCTGTTTTTT. Amino acids: CASSELAGGPGELFF.

V is TRBV30 and J is TRBJ1-4; D possibly corresponds to TRBD1 (5 bases). The germline V gene has CDR1 GTSNPN and CDR2 SVGIG (reference sequence). V lost 3 bases to trimming and J lost 6 bases, with 11 bases between them. The CDR3 spans 13 residues. The CDR3 reads CAWRKQVDEKLFF. DNA for the CDR3: TGTGCCTGGAGGAAACAGGTCGATGAAAAACTGTTTTTT.

The CDR3 here is CASSPSTEYEQYF. As DNA, the CDR3 is TGCGCCAGCAGCCCCTCGACAGAGTACGAGCAGTACTTC. The chain carries TRBV4-3 and TRBJ2-7, with D possibly being TRBD1 (5 bases). V was trimmed by 4 bases and J by 4 bases, leaving 11 bases between them. Germline values: CDR1 LGHNA, CDR2 YSLEER. The CDR3 runs to 13 residues.

The rearrangement uses TRBV27 and TRBJ1-1, with D perhaps matching TRBD1 (5 bases). The CDR3 has 14 residues. Germline V gene lookup returns CDR1 MNHEY and CDR2 SMNVEV (reference sequence). The germline V and J ends were trimmed by 3 bases and 1 base, with 9 bases remaining between them. In nucleotides, the CDR3 is TGTGCCAGCAGTTTGGGGCAAGCGAACACTGAAGCTTTCTTT. Translating gives CASSLGQANTEAFF.

The rearrangement uses TRBV29-1 and TRBJ1-2, with D tentatively TRBD1 (5 bases). This CDR3 contains 13 residues. Germline CDR1 SQVTM, CDR2 ANQGSEA. Trimming removed 3 bases from V and 6 bases from J, with 14 bases in between. Here the CDR3 reads CSVDSPGRDGYTF. CDR3 in DNA: TGCAGCGTTGATTCCCCAGGGAGGGATGGCTACACCTTC.

This clone was seen a handful of times. This chain uses TRBV27 with TRBJ1-1; TRBD1 matches 9 bases. CDR3 length equals 17 residues. Germline assignment: CDR1 MNHEY and CDR2 SMNVEV (reference sequence). The junction had 13 bases not matched to a gene; V was cut back by 6 bases and J by 2 bases. The CDR3 DNA reads as TGTGCCAGCAGCCGCCCCGGGACAGGGAGCCGAAACACTGAAGCTTTCTTT. Its protein is CASSRPGTGSRNTEAFF.

This clone showed up just once. CDR3 coding DNA: TGTGCCAGCTCACCACCGGCACAAGATGGCTACACCTTC. Its protein is CASSPPAQDGYTF. The V call is TRBV18, the J call TRBJ1-2; D gene uncertain. The CDR3 totals 13 residues. Trimming left V 0 bases short and J 6 bases short, with 8 bases between. Germline V CDR1 and CDR2: KGHSH, LQKENI.

The chain is built from TRBV11-1 and TRBJ2-5, with D possibly being TRBD1 (6 bases). Germline CDR1 and CDR2: SGHAT and FQDESV (reference sequence). This CDR3 contains 15 residues. V was trimmed by 4 bases and J by 0 bases, leaving 12 bases between them. CDR3 region: CASSSQQGHQETQYF. The CDR3 coding sequence is TGTGCCAGCAGCTCCCAACAGGGACACCAAGAGACCCAGTACTTC.

In its sample, this clone was seen a few times. V and J are TRBV19 and TRBJ1-2; D remains ambiguous. Trimming took 1 base from V and 4 from J, leaving 13 bases between them. From germline, CDR1 is LNHDA and CDR2 SQIVND (reference sequence). This CDR3 spans 15 amino acids. CDR3 amino acids: CASSIVESTGYGYTF. The CDR3 nucleotides are TGTGCCAGTAGTATAGTAGAATCTACGGGCTATGGCTACACCTTC.

The chain carries TRBV7-9 and TRBJ2-1; 7 positions agree with TRBD1. Germline V lookup: CDR1 SEHNR, CDR2 FQNEAQ (reference sequence). V was pared by 1 base and J by 0 bases, with 3 bases of the junction left unmatched. CDR3 size: 16 residues. The CDR3: CASSLVGDSSYNEQFF. In nucleotides, the CDR3 is TGTGCCAGCAGCTTAGTGGGGGACAGCTCCTACAATGAGCAGTTCTTC.

This clone has more than one count but fewer than ten. The V gene is TRBV28, the J gene TRBJ1-5; D may be TRBD1 (6 bases). Germline CDR1 reads MDHEN; CDR2 reads SYDVKM. The V end lost 11 bases, the J end lost 4 bases, and 21 bases lay between the germline ends. The CDR3 covers 15 residues. The CDR3 protein is CASRGGRVYNQPQHF. As DNA, the CDR3 is TGTGCCTCTAGGGGGGGGCGGGTGTATAATCAGCCCCAGCATTTT.

J is TRBJ2-1 and V is TRBV2; TRBD2 matches 8 bases. Germline CDR1 reads SNHLY; CDR2 reads FYNNEI. The CDR3 consists of 16 residues. V was clipped by 8 bases and J by 1 base; unmatched bases: 10. Here the CDR3 DNA reads TGTGCCAGCGGCTCTTCGGGGGGGGGATCCTACAATGAGCAGTTCTTC. Translated: CASGSSGGGSYNEQFF.

The chain combines TRBV4-2 with TRBJ2-7; D might be TRBD1 (5 bases). Germline values: CDR1 LGHNA, CDR2 YNFKEQ. This CDR3 region has 15 residues. Deletions cut 1 base from V and 2 bases from J, with 12 bases between. The CDR3 DNA follows: TGTGCCAGCAGCCAAGTTTCAGGGTTTACCTACGAGCAGTACTTC. As protein: CASSQVSGFTYEQYF.

The chain is built from TRBV19 and TRBJ1-5, with D possibly TRBD1 on 6 matching bases. The CDR3 runs to 13 residues. Looked up from germline, CDR1 is LNHDA and CDR2 is SQIVND (reference sequence). Trimming left V 6 bases short and J 7 bases short, with 13 bases between. The CDR3 DNA follows: TGTGCCAGTAGCAGGGGTGAAGCGCAGCCCCAGCATTTT. This sequence encodes CASSRGEAQPQHF.

This rearrangement joins TRBV27 to TRBJ2-2, with D tentatively TRBD1 (6 bases). Per the germline V gene, CDR1 is MNHEY and CDR2 is SMNVEV (reference sequence). This CDR3 region has 17 residues. V lost 3 bases, J lost 5 bases, and 19 bases lay in between. CDR3 region: CASSLITGSLGTGELFF. The CDR3 DNA sequence: TGTGCCAGCAGTTTGATTACAGGGTCGTTAGGAACCGGGGAGCTGTTTTTT.

The chain combines TRBV4-2 with TRBJ2-3; D not resolved. The CDR3 has 12 amino acids. Germline CDR1 and CDR2: LGHNA and YNFKEQ. The germline V and J ends were trimmed by 0 bases and 6 bases, with 4 bases remaining between them. The CDR3 reads CASSQDLDTQYF. The CDR3 DNA follows: TGTGCCAGCAGCCAAGATCTGGATACGCAGTATTTT.

This clone was counted once. CDR3 nucleotides: TGTGCCAGCAGTGCCCCCGGGACAGGGAGCTACGAGCAGTACTTC. Its translation is CASSAPGTGSYEQYF. The chain uses TRBV25-1 and TRBJ2-7, with 9 nucleotides matching TRBD1. Germline CDR1 and CDR2: MGHDK and SYGVNS. The CDR3 is made up of 15 amino acids. V shed 4 bases, J shed 3 bases, and the junction held 7 bases outside the gene matches.

This clone was observed a few times. This chain's CDR3 is CASSQFDRGWGQPQHF. The CDR3 coding sequence is TGCGCCAGCAGCCAATTCGACAGGGGATGGGGACAGCCCCAGCATTTT. J is TRBJ1-5 and V is TRBV4-1; 8 bases map to TRBD1. There are 16 residues in the CDR3. Per the germline V gene, CDR1 is MGHRA and CDR2 is YSYEKL. Trimming removed 2 bases from V and 7 bases from J; junction bases left unmatched: 10.

This clone has a handful of counts. The rearrangement joins TRBV5-1 to TRBJ2-5; possible D gene TRBD2, 5 bases. Germline V gene data show CDR1 as SGHRS and CDR2 as YFSETQ. The V and J ends lost 0 bases and 1 base respectively, with 10 bases between them. The CDR3 is 15 amino acids. CDR3 DNA: TGCGCCAGCAGCTTGGTCCGGGGAACCCAAGAGACCCAGTACTTC. Amino acids: CASSLVRGTQETQYF.

The J gene is TRBJ2-2, the V gene TRBV10-3; TRBD1 might be the D (6 bases). The CDR3 contains 17 residues. CDR1 and CDR2 (germline): ENHRY, SYGVKD. V lost 8 bases, J lost 0 bases, and 19 bases lay in between. CDR3 amino acids: CAILQGGSASNTGELFF. The CDR3 bases are TGTGCCATCTTACAGGGTGGTAGCGCCTCGAACACCGGGGAGCTGTTTTTT.

The rearrangement links TRBV4-1 to TRBJ1-2, with 9 bases fitting TRBD1. The V gene end was trimmed by 0 bases and the J gene end by 8 bases; junction bases not matched to a gene: 4. CDR3 length: 14 residues. Germline CDR1 MGHRA, CDR2 YSYEKL. The CDR3 sequence: CASSQDRGTGGYTF. Written as DNA, the CDR3 is TGCGCCAGCAGCCAAGATAGGGGGACAGGGGGCTACACCTTC.